This T cell receptor beta chain was captured in a study of vaccination effects on CD4 cells after COVID-19. Sequencing followed a ViraFEST assay step that expanded antigen-specific CD4+ T cells with viral peptide pools. Following an approximately eleven-day culture, CD4+ T cells were purified. The repertoire was sequenced with immunoSEQ multiplex PCR; TCRdb's copy has only in-frame clones and lacks some. The sample shows around 79,000 clones, around 74% of them seen only once. Trimming at V came to 2 bases and at J to 4 bases, leaving 8 bases not matched to a gene. In germline, CDR1 is SGHDN, CDR2 FVKESK. This CDR3 comprises 16 residues. In regard to this clone: What it recognizes is unknown.

This chain uses TRBV14 with TRBJ2-7, with 10 bases that match TRBD1. Sequencing was performed on CD4+ T cells from PBMCs cultured with HCoV-229E spike peptides, taken before COVID-19 vaccination. The receptor was derived from a human donor who received a COVID-19 vaccine. CDR3 in amino acids: CASSQRGQGVTYEQYV. The CDR3 DNA sequence: TGTGCCAGCAGCCAAAGAGGACAGGGGGTAACGTACGAGCAGTACGTC.